The 3 T cell receptor beta chains in this list originate from one sample, sequenced in a study of T cells in Graves' hyperthyroidism and ophthalmopathy (dated by TCRdb to between 2018 and 2020). The library came from multiplex PCR. Sequencing was carried out with an Illumina HiSeq 2000. The TCR beta CDR3 regions were amplified from the RNA transcripts. A first-round RT-PCR of the TCR CDR3 used the HTBI primer set with the Qiagen OneStep RT-PCR kit. In-frame beta chains were kept once TCRdb had trimmed the public reads at Q25 with fastp and called clones with MiXCR. Rows are combined by CDR3 protein, so each entry shows the most common genes and DNA. Counted in this sample were more than 300,000 distinct CDR3 sequences; about 14% of them appeared once. The ten largest clonotypes hold about 22% of the sample. The sequenced material came from blood. Every receptor here comes from a woman in her 30s with Graves' hyperthyroidism.

The rearrangement links TRBV3-1 to TRBJ2-7, with a weak D call TRBD2 (6 bases). This CDR3 is 15 amino acids long. Germline V gives CDR1 LGHDT, CDR2 YNNKEL (reference sequence). The V end lost 3 bases, the J end lost 3 bases, and 15 bases lay between the germline ends. For the CDR3, the DNA is TGTGCCAGCAGCCAGGGGCCTAGCGCGGACTACGAGCAGTACTTC. It yields the protein CASSQGPSADYEQYF.

This clonotype was observed a few times. J is TRBJ2-7 and V is TRBV28, with D possibly called TRBD1 or TRBD2 (5 bases each). CDR1 is MDHEN, CDR2 SYDVKM, per germline. This CDR3 region has 15 residues. The V end was cut by 5 bases, the J end by 3 bases, with 17 bases between. The CDR3 DNA is TGTGCCAGCAGTGCCCCCGGGACGAACATCTACGAGCAGTACTTC. This encodes CASSAPGTNIYEQYF.

This clonotype was picked up a small number of times. The V call is TRBV12-3 or TRBV12-4, the J call TRBJ2-3; TRBD2 is a possible D gene (6 bases). This CDR3 contains 16 residues. V lost 3 bases, J lost 5 bases, and 18 bases lay in between. The CDR3 nucleotides read TGTGCCAGCAGTTTGCCCCTATCGTGGGAGGAAGATACGCAGTATTTT. Translation gives CASSLPLSWEEDTQYF.